These 8 T cell receptor beta chains share one sample of origin, sequenced in a study of T cells and Merkel cell carcinoma outcomes. Clones were read by immunoSEQ multiplex PCR, and TCRdb kept only the in-frame ones, dropping some. Of about 15,000 clones detected, 81% appear once; the ten largest clones hold more than 7%. The sequenced material came from tumor tissue from Merkel cell carcinoma. These TCRs come from a human donor with Merkel cell carcinoma.

The CDR3 DNA follows: TGTGCCAGTAGCCTCTTGGGGGACACTGAAGCTTTCTTT. This encodes CASSLLGDTEAFF. The rearrangement uses TRBV19 and TRBJ1-1; D is perhaps TRBD1 (5 bases). V lost 6 bases and J 3 bases, leaving 11 bases between the germline ends. Germline values: CDR1 LNHDA, CDR2 SQIVND (reference sequence). CDR3 size: 13 residues.

This clone has just one count. The chain combines TRBV5-1 with TRBJ2-1; tentative D call: TRBD2 (5 bases). This CDR3 is 16 amino acids long. V gave up 1 base and J gave up 1 base, with 12 bases separating them. Germline V CDR1 and CDR2: SGHRS, YFSETQ. DNA for the CDR3: TGCGCCAGCAGCTTGAGTTCGGGAATTTCCTACAATGAGCAGTTCTTC. Amino acid sequence: CASSLSSGISYNEQFF.

The chain joins TRBV2 to TRBJ1-1, with D perhaps TRBD1 (5 bases). Germline CDR1 is SNHLY and CDR2 is FYNNEI. The CDR3 length is 12 residues. The V end was cut by 3 bases, the J end by 11 bases, with 13 bases between. CDR3 coding DNA: TGTGCCAGCAGTGACGGGGGGTCGGCCGCTTTCTTT. Amino acids: CASSDGGSAAFF.

The chain uses TRBV6-6 and TRBJ2-5, with unresolved D. Trimming took off 2 bases at V and 5 bases at J, with 6 bases between the two ends. The germline gives CDR1 MNHNY, CDR2 SVGAGI (reference sequence). CDR3 size: 12 residues. CDR3: CASSYGWETQYF. CDR3 sequence (DNA): TGTGCCAGCAGTTACGGCTGGGAGACCCAGTACTTC.

The chain joins TRBV5-5 to TRBJ1-1; unclear D gene. Germline V gene data show CDR1 as SGHKS and CDR2 as YYEKEE (reference sequence). There are 13 residues in the CDR3. V was clipped by 0 bases and J by 1 base, with 4 bases between them. CDR3 loop: CASSLEQNTEAFF. The CDR3 bases are TGTGCCAGCAGCTTGGAGCAGAACACTGAAGCTTTCTTT. Supplemented by reference TRBV5-5 and TRBJ1-1, the full variable domain reads DAGVTQSPTHLIKTRGQQVTLRCSPISGHKSVSWYQQVLGQGPQFIFQYYEKEERGRGNFPDRFSARQFPNYSSELNVNALLLGDSALYLCASSLEQNTEAFFGQGTRLTVV.

The chain has TRBV5-1 and TRBJ2-3, with TRBD2 matching over 10 bases. CDR1 is SGHRS and CDR2 is YFSETQ in the germline V gene. V gave up 5 bases and J gave up 6 bases; unmatched junction bases: 15. The CDR3 consists of 17 residues. This CDR3 reads CASRPVPSGGHEDTQYF. DNA of the CDR3: TGCGCCAGCAGACCAGTACCTAGCGGGGGTCATGAGGATACGCAGTATTTT.

This chain joins TRBV19 and TRBJ1-5; 8 positions agree with TRBD1. CDR1 is LNHDA, CDR2 SQIVND, per germline (reference sequence). The V and J ends lost 5 bases and 7 bases, in that order; junction bases with no gene match: 4. The CDR3 loop spans 13 amino acids. The CDR3 here is CASSQGQEQPQHF. Written as DNA, the CDR3 is TGTGCCAGTAGTCAGGGACAGGAACAGCCCCAGCATTTT.

J is TRBJ1-5 and V is TRBV2; D unresolved. This CDR3 contains 14 residues. CDR1 SNHLY and CDR2 FYNNEI come from the germline V gene. V was cut by 2 bases and J by 7 bases, with 12 bases left in between. This CDR3 is CASSERAEEQPQHF. The CDR3 nucleotides are TGTGCCAGCAGTGAAAGGGCCGAGGAGCAGCCCCAGCATTTT.